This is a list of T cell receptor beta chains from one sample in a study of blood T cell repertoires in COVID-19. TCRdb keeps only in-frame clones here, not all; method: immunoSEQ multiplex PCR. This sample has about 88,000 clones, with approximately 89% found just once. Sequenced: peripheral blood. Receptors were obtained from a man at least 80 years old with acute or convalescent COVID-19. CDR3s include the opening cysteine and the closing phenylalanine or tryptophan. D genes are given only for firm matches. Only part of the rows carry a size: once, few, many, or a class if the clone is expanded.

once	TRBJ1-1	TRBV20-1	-	CSASVNTEAFF	TGCAGTGCTTCAGTGAACACTGAAGCTTTCTTT
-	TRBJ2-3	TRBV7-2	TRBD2	CASSLGLAGGPRTDTQYF	TGTGCCAGCAGCTTAGGACTAGCGGGGGGTCCTCGCACAGATACGCAGTATTTT
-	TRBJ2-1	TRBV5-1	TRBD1	CASSLGDRVWVYNEQFF	TGCGCCAGCAGCTTGGGGGACAGGGTTTGGGTTTACAATGAGCAGTTCTTC
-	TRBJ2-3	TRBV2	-	CASISRPRDTQYF	TGTGCCAGCATTTCCAGGCCCAGAGATACGCAGTATTTT
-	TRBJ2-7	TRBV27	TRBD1	CASSFQQGTTYEQYF	TGTGCCAGCAGTTTCCAACAGGGGACCACCTACGAGCAGTACTTC
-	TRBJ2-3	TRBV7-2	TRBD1	CASSGQGGTDTQYF	TGTGCCAGCAGTGGACAGGGGGGAACAGATACGCAGTATTTT
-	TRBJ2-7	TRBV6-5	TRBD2	CASSRSGSSYEQYF	TGTGCCAGCAGCCGAAGCGGGAGCTCCTACGAGCAGTACTTC
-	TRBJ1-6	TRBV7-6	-	CASSFSFPGRNSPLHF	TGTGCCAGCAGCTTTAGTTTTCCAGGGCGGAATTCACCCCTCCACTTT
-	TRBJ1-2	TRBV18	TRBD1	CASSPKPTGQGEGSGYTF	TGTGCCAGCTCACCAAAGCCAACCGGACAGGGGGAGGGTTCTGGCTACACCTTC
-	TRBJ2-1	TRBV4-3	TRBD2	CASSPRGLADNEQFF	TGCGCCAGCAGCCCCCGCGGACTAGCGGACAATGAGCAGTTCTTC
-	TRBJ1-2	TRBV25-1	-	CASLQGVGHGYTF	TGTGCCAGCCTACAGGGCGTCGGCCATGGCTACACCTTC
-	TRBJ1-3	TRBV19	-	CASSMVAAGNTIYF	TGTGCCAGTAGTATGGTGGCAGCGGGAAACACCATATATTTT
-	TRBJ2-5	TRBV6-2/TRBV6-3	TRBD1	CASSYSLTGTASLVGQETQYF	TGTGCCAGCAGTTACTCGTTAACCGGGACAGCCTCTCTAGTGGGGCAAGAGACCCAGTACTTC
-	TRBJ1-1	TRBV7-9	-	CASSLGQLNTEAFF	TGTGCCAGCAGCTTAGGACAGCTAAACACTGAAGCTTTCTTT
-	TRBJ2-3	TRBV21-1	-	CASSRTIGPRGQEDTQYF	TGTGCCAGCAGCCGCACTATCGGGCCCAGGGGGCAGGAAGATACGCAGTATTTT
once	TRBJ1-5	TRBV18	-	CASSQIEGLNQPQHF	TGTGCCAGCTCACAGATTGAGGGTTTGAATCAGCCCCAGCATTTT
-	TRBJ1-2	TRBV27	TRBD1	CASSLLGDRNNYGYTF	TGTGCCAGCAGTTTATTAGGGGACAGAAATAACTATGGCTACACCTTC